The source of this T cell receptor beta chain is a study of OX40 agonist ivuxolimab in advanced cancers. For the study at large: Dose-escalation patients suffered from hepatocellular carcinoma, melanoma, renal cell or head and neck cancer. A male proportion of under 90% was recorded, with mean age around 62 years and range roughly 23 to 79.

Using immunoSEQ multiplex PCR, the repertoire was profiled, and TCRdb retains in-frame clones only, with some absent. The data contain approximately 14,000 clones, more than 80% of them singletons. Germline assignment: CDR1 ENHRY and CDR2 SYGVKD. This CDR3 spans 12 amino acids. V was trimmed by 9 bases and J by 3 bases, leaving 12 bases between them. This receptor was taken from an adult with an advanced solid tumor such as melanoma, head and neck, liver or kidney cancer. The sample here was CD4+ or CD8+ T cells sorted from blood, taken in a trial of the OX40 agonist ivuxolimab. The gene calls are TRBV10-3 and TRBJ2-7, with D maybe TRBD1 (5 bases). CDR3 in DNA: TGTGCCATGCAAGCCGACAGCTACGAGCAGTACTTC. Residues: CAMQADSYEQYF.